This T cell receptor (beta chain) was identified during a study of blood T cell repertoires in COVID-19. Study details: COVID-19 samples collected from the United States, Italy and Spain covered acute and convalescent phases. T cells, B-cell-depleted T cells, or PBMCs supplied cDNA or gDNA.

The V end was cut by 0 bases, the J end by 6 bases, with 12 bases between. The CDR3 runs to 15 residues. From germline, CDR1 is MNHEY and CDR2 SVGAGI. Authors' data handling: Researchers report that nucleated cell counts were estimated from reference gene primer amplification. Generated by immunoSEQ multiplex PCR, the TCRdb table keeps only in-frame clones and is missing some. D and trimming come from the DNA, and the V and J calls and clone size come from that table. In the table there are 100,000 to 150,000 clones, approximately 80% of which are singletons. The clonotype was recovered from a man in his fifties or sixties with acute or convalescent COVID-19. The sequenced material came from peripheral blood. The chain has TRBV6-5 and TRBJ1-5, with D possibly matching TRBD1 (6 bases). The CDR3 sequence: CASSYSHRVGQPQHF. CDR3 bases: TGTGCCAGCAGTTACTCTCACAGGGTCGGTCAGCCCCAGCATTTT.